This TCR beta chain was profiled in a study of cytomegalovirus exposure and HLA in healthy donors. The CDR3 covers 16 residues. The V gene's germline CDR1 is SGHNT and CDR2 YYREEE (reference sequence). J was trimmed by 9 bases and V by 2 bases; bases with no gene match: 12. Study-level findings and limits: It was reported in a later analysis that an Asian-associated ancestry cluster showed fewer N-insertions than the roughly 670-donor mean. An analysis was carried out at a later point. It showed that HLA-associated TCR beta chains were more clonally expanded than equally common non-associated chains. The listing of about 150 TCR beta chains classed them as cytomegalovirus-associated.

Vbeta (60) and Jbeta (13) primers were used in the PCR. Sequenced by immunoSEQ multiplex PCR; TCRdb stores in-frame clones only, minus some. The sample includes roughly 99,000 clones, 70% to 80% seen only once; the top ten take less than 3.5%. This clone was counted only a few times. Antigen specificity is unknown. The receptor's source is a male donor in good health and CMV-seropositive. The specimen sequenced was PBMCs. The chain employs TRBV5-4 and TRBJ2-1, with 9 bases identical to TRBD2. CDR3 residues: CASSFLLQRGAGEQFF. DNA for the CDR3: TGTGCCAGCAGCTTCCTACTCCAGCGGGGGGCGGGTGAGCAGTTCTTC.